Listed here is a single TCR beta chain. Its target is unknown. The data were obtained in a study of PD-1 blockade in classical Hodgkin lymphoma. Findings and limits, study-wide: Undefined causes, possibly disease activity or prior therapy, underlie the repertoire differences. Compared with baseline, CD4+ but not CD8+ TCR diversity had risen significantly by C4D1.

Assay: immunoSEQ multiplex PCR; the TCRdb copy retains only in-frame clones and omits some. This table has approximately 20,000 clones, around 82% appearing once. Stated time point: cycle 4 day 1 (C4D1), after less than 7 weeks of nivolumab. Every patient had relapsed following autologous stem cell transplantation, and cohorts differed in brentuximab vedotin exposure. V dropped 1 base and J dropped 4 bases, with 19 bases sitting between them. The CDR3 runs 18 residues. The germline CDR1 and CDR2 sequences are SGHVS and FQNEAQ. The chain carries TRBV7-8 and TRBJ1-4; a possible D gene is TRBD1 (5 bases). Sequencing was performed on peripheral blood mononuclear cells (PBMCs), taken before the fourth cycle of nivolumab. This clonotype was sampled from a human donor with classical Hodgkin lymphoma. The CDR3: CASSLGGRRGAVNEKLFF. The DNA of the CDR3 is TGTGCCAGCAGCTTAGGGGGTCGACGGGGCGCGGTTAATGAAAAACTGTTTTTT.